This is a list of T cell receptor beta chains from one sample in a study of human thymus T cells. The table came from immunoSEQ multiplex PCR; TCRdb's copy has only in-frame clones and leaves some out. In the table there are 75,000 to 90,000 clones, nearly 98% of which are singletons. The sample was thymus tissue. All receptors come from a boy in the first two years of life with a congenital heart defect but otherwise immunologically healthy. CDR3s include the opening cysteine and the closing phenylalanine or tryptophan. D genes are given only for firm matches. Part of the rows lack a size; the others show once, few, many or a class for expanded clones.

TRBJ1-1 12 once - TRBV28 TGTGCCAGCAGTTTTAAGCCCCCTGAAGCTTTCTTT CASSFKPPEAFF
TRBJ1-6 18 - TRBD1 TRBV2 TGTGCCAGCAGTGTAGGGCAAGGGACAGGGGCCTATAATTCACCCCTCCACTTT CASSVGQGTGAYNSPLHF
TRBJ2-2 18 - TRBD2 TRBV7-3 TGTGCCAGCAGCTTAGTATCCCGGGGGGACGCGAACACCGGGGAGCTGTTTTTT CASSLVSRGDANTGELFF
TRBJ1-2 14 few - TRBV6-5 TGTGCCAGCAGGTGGGGCCAGGAGAACTATGGCTACACCTTC CASRWGQENYGYTF
TRBJ2-2 20 - TRBD2 TRBV7-6 TGTGCCAGCAGCTCAAGACCGGGACTAGCGGGGGGGCGTAGCACCGGGGAGCTGTTTTTT CASSSRPGLAGGRSTGELFF
TRBJ2-3 17 - - TRBV7-3 TGTGCCAGCAGCCGCCGCGGGGGCGGTGAGCAGCCAGATACGCAGTATTTT CASSRRGGGEQPDTQYF
TRBJ1-6 11 - - TRBV30 TGTGCCTGGAGGTTAGAATCACCCCTCCACTTT CAWRLESPLHF
TRBJ2-1 14 once TRBD2 TRBV10-2 TGCGCCAGCCTAGCGGGCAAACGGGACAATGAGCAGTTCTTC CASLAGKRDNEQFF
TRBJ1-6 12 once - TRBV5-6 TGTGCCAGCAGCTTGAGGGGTTGGCCCCTCCACTTT CASSLRGWPLHF
TRBJ1-1 16 - TRBD1 TRBV23-1 TGCGCCAGCAGTCCCCCGGGCAGGGGGCCGAACACTGAAGCTTTCTTT CASSPPGRGPNTEAFF
TRBJ1-1 15 - - TRBV28 TGTGCCAGCAGTGCCGGGGAAGGCCGGAACACTGAAGCTTTCTTT CASSAGEGRNTEAFF
TRBJ2-3 19 - TRBD2 TRBV7-8 TGTGCCAGCAGCTCCATTATTCCGGGAGGGCCGTCGGGCACAGATACGCAGTATTTT CASSSIIPGGPSGTDTQYF
TRBJ2-5 14 - TRBD2 TRBV7-6 TGTGCCAGCAGCTTTCGGACTAGACAAGAGACCCAGTACTTC CASSFRTRQETQYF
TRBJ1-1 15 - - TRBV6-5 TGTGCCAGCAGTCACGGACAGCGGGGGAACACTGAAGCTTTCTTT CASSHGQRGNTEAFF
TRBJ1-5 16 once TRBD1 TRBV19 TGTGCCAGTAGTATAGATCGACAGGGAAGCAATCAGCCCCAGCATTTT CASSIDRQGSNQPQHF
TRBJ2-5 17 - - TRBV15 TGTGCCACCAGCAGAAGGACGTCTTCGGGGTACCAAGAGACCCAGTACTTC CATSRRTSSGYQETQYF
TRBJ2-1 17 once - TRBV4-2 TGTGCCAGCAGCCAAGGAGGAGCGGGCCTTACCTACAATGAGCAGTTCTTC CASSQGGAGLTYNEQFF
TRBJ2-1 16 - - TRBV4-3 TGCGCCAGCAGCCAAGCCGACGGGTCTAGGCCTAATGAGCAGTTCTTC CASSQADGSRPNEQFF
TRBJ1-2 15 - TRBD1 TRBV29-1 TGCAGCGTTGAAGATGCGACAGGGGAGGATTGTGGCTACACCTTC CSVEDATGEDCGYTF
TRBJ2-2 16 - TRBD2 TRBV27 TGTGCCAGAGGCTCGGGACTAGCCAAGCGACACGGGGAGCTGTTTTTT CARGSGLAKRHGELFF
TRBJ1-1 16 - - TRBV5-1 TGCGCCAGCAGCCACGTGTCAGGGGTAGGGACCACTGAAGCTTTCTTT CASSHVSGVGTTEAFF
TRBJ2-3 19 - TRBD2 TRBV5-4 TGTGCCAGCAGCGCCGACCGGCAGCTGCGGGAGTTGGGCACAGATACGCAGTATTTT CASSADRQLRELGTDTQYF
TRBJ1-2 14 - TRBD1 TRBV19 TGTGCCAGTAGTATCAAGACAGGGCCACGGGGCTACACCTTC CASSIKTGPRGYTF
TRBJ2-7 15 - TRBD2 TRBV18 TGTGCCAGCTCACCACCGGAGCGGGGGGGCCACGAGCAGTACTTC CASSPPERGGHEQYF
TRBJ2-5 17 - TRBD1 TRBV23-1 TGCGCCAGCAGTCGTCAGGGGGCAGAGACTTCACAAGAGACCCAGTACTTC CASSRQGAETSQETQYF
TRBJ2-1 9 - - TRBV7-2 TGTGCCAGCACTGGTGAGCAGTTCTTC CASTGEQFF
TRBJ1-2 11 - - TRBV6-5 TGTGCCACCCCGGGGGGCCGTGGCTACACCTTC CATPGGRGYTF
TRBJ2-1 13 - TRBD2 TRBV29-1 TGCAGCGATCTAGGGCTAGCGGGAGCTGAGCAGTTCTTC CSDLGLAGAEQFF
TRBJ2-7 12 once TRBD1 TRBV27 TGTGCCAGCATGGGGACAGCCTACGAGCAGTACTTC CASMGTAYEQYF
TRBJ2-3 19 - TRBD1 TRBV6-1 TGTGCCAGCAGTGAAGGGGACAGGGCGGACTATCGACATGGGTATACGCAGTATTTT CASSEGDRADYRHGYTQYF
TRBJ2-1 16 - TRBD2 TRBV18 TGTGCCAGCTTCACGCTAAGCGGGAGGGTCTACAATGAGCAGTTCTTC CASFTLSGRVYNEQFF
TRBJ1-1 13 once - TRBV6-1 TGTGCCAGCAGTGAAGCGAGGGGATGTGGAGCTTTCTTT CASSEARGCGAFF
TRBJ2-3 14 - - TRBV29-1 TGCAGCGTTGTCTCAGCAGTTTGCACAGATACGCAGTATTTT CSVVSAVCTDTQYF
TRBJ2-3 19 - - TRBV13 TGTGCCAGCAGCTTAAAATCGGCCCGTGGAGCGGCCGGGCCCGATACGCAGTATTTT CASSLKSARGAAGPDTQYF
TRBJ2-5 14 - - TRBV19 TGTGCCAGTAAAGGAGAACAGGGACGGGAGACCCAGTACTTC CASKGEQGRETQYF
TRBJ2-7 14 - - TRBV27 TGTGCCAGCAGACCCGGGCCCGGCATCTACGAGCAGTACTTC CASRPGPGIYEQYF
TRBJ2-2 14 - - TRBV6-1 TGTGCCACCACGACCAGGGGCGACACCGGGGAGCTGTTTTTT CATTTRGDTGELFF
TRBJ1-1 14 - - TRBV19 TGTGCCAGCTCCTTGGGAGAGGGGAACACTGAAGCTTTCTTT CASSLGEGNTEAFF
TRBJ2-3 16 - TRBD2 TRBV13 TGTGCCAGCAACCTCCCCGGGACTACAAGGGCAGATACGCAGTATTTT CASNLPGTTRADTQYF
TRBJ2-5 16 once TRBD2 TRBV6-1 TGTGCCAGCAGTGAACCCAAGCGGGGGGGCCGGTCGACCCAGTACTTC CASSEPKRGGRSTQYF
TRBJ1-2 10 - - TRBV21-1 TGTGCCATCGGCCTGGGTGGCTACACCTTC CAIGLGGYTF
TRBJ2-3 17 once - TRBV28 TGTGCCAGCAGTTTATGGAGCTGGGGCTACGGCACAGATACGCAGTATTTT CASSLWSWGYGTDTQYF
TRBJ2-1 15 - - TRBV6-5 TGTGCCAGCAGTCATGAGGGTCCTAGGTACAATGAGCAGTTCTTC CASSHEGPRYNEQFF
TRBJ1-6 19 - TRBD1 TRBV10-1 TGCGCCAGCAGTCTTCCGGGACAGGACTTGATCTCCTATAATTCACCCCTCCACTTT CASSLPGQDLISYNSPLHF
TRBJ2-1 15 - - TRBV5-3 TGTGCCAGAAGCTTCATCTTGGGGGGATTCAATGAGCAGTTCTTC CARSFILGGFNEQFF
TRBJ2-1 11 - - TRBV7-9 TGTGCCAGCAGCTTAGTGCAGGAGCAGTTCTTC CASSLVQEQFF
TRBJ1-5 17 - - TRBV6-1 TGTGCCAGCAGTGATTTATTACAGGGTTCACCTTATCAGCCCCAGCATTTT CASSDLLQGSPYQPQHF
TRBJ1-1 18 - - TRBV4-3 TGCGCCAGCAGCCAAGATCCGATCAGGGCGGGGGGGAACACTGAAGCTTTCTTT CASSQDPIRAGGNTEAFF
TRBJ1-3 19 - - TRBV30 TGTGCCTGGAGTGTACGAAACCACAGGGTTGTAGAGCTTGGAAACACCATATATTTT CAWSVRNHRVVELGNTIYF
TRBJ2-3 18 - TRBD1 TRBV12-5 TGTGCTAGTGGTTTGGTACCCCCAGGGGGAACTAGCACAGATACGCAGTATTTT CASGLVPPGGTSTDTQYF